This T cell receptor beta chain was recovered during a study of early T cells in non-severe SARS-CoV-2 infection. cDNA molecules, individually, were tagged with unique molecular identifiers. One entry per CDR3 protein, called by TCRdb with MiXCR from the 5' RACE reads. Of 75,000 to 100,000 distinct CDR3 sequences in the sample, about an eighth were seen once. This CDR3 has 12 residues. Germline CDR1 and CDR2: LGHNT and FRNRAP. V dropped 1 base and J dropped 5 bases, with 5 bases sitting between them. V and J are TRBV12-5 and TRBJ1-1; no clear D gene. This receptor was identified in an adult who was a healthcare worker with PCR-confirmed SARS-CoV-2 infection or an uninfected control (not recorded which). Specimen: whole blood. Here the CDR3 reads CASGLGRTEAFF. Written as DNA, the CDR3 is TGTGCTAGTGGTTTGGGACGAACTGAAGCTTTCTTT.